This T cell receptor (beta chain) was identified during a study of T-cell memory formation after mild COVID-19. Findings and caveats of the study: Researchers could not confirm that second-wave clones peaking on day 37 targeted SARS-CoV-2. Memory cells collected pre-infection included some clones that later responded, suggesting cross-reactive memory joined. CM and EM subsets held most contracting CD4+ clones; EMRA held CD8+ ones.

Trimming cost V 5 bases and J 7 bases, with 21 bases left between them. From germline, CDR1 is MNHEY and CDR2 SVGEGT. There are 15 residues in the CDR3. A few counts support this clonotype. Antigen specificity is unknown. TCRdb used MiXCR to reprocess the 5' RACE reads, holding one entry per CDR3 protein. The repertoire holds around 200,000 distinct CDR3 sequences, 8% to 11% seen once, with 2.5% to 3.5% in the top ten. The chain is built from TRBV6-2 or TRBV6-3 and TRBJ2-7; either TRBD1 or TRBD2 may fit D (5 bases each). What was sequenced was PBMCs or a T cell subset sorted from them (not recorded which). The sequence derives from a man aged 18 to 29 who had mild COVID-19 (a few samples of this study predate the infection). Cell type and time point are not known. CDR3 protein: CASSDRDRRFREQYF. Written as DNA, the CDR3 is TGTGCCAGCAGTGACCGGGACCGCCGGTTTCGAGAGCAGTACTTC.